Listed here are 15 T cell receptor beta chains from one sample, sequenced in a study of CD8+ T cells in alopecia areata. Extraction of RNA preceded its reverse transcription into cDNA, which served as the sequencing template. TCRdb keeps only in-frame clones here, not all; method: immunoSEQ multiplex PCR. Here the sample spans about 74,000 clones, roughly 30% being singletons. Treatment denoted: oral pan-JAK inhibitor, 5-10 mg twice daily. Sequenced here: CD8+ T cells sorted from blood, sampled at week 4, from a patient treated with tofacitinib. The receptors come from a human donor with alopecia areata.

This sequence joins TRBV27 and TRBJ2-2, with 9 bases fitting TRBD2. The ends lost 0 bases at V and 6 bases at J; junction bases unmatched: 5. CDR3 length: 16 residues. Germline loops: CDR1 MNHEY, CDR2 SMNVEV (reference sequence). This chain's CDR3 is CASSLSGSGSAGELFF. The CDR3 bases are TGTGCCAGCAGTTTATCCGGTAGCGGGAGCGCCGGGGAGCTGTTTTTT.

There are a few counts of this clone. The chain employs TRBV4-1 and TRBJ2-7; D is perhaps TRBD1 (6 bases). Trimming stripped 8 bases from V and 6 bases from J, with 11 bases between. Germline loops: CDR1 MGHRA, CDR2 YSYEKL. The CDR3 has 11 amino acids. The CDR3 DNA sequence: TGCGCCAGCCGAACAGGGAGCGAGCAGTACTTC. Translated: CASRTGSEQYF.

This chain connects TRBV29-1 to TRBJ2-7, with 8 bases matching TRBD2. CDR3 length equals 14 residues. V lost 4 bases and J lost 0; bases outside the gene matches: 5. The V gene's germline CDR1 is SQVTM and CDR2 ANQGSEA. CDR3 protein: CSVGPAGVSYEQYF. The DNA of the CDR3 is TGCAGCGTTGGCCCAGCGGGAGTCTCCTACGAGCAGTACTTC.

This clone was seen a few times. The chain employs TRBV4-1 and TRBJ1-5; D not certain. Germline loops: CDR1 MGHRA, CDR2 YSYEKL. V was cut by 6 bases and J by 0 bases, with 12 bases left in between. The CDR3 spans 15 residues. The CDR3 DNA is TGCGCCAGCAGGTCCAGTGATTATAGCAATCAGCCCCAGCATTTT. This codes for CASRSSDYSNQPQHF.

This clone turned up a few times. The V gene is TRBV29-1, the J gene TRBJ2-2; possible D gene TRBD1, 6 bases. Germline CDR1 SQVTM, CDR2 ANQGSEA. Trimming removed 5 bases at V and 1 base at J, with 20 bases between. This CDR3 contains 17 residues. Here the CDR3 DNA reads TGCAGCGTTCACGCTCCTGGCAGGACAGAGAACACCGGGGAGCTGTTTTTT. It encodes CSVHAPGRTENTGELFF.

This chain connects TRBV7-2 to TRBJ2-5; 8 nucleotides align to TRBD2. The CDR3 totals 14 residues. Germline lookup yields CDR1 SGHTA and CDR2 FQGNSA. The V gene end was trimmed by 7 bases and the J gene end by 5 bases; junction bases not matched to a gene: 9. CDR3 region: CASKPREGWETQYF. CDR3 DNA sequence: TGTGCCAGCAAGCCCCGGGAGGGGTGGGAGACCCAGTACTTC.

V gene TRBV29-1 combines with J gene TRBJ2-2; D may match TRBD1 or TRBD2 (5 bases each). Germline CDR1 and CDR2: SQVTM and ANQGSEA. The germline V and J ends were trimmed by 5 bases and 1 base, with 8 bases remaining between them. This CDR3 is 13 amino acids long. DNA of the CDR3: TGCAGCGTTAGAGGGGAGAACACCGGGGAGCTGTTTTTT. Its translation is CSVRGENTGELFF.

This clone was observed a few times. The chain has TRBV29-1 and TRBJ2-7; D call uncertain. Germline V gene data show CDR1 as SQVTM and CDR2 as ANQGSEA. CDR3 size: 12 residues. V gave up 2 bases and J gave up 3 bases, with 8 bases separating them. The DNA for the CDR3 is TGCAGCGTTGAATGGTCGGACTACGAGCAGTACTTC. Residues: CSVEWSDYEQYF.

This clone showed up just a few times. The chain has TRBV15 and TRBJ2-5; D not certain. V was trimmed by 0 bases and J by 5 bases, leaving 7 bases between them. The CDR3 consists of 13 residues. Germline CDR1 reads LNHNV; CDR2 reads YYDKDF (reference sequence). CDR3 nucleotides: TGTGCCACCAGCAGAGAACTTTGGGAGACCCAGTACTTC. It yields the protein CATSRELWETQYF. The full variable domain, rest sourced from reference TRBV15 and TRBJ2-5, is DAMVIQNPRYQVTQFGKPVTLSCSQTLNHNVMYWYQQKSSQAPKLLFHYYDKDFNNEADTPDNFQSRRPNTSFCFLDIRSPGLGDTAMYLCATSRELWETQYFGPGTRLLVL.

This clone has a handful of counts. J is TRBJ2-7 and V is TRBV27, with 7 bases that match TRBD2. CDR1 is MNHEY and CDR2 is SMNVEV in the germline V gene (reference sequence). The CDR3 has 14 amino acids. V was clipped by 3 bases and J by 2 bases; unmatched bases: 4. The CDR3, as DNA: TGTGCCAGCAGTTTGCGGGAGCGGCCCTACGAGCAGTACTTC. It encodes CASSLRERPYEQYF.

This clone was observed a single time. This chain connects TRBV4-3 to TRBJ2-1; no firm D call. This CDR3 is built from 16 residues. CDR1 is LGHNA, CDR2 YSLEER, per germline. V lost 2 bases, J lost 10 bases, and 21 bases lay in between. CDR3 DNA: TGCGCCAGCAGCCAACGGTGGCGCCACGACCTACACGAGCAGTTCTTC. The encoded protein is CASSQRWRHDLHEQFF.

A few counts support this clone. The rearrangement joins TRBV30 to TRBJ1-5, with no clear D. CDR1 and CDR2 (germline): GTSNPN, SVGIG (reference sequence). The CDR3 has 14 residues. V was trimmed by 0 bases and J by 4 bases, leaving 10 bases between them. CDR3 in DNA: TGTGCCTGGAGTGTACGAGCCAGAAATCAGCCCCAGCATTTT. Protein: CAWSVRARNQPQHF.

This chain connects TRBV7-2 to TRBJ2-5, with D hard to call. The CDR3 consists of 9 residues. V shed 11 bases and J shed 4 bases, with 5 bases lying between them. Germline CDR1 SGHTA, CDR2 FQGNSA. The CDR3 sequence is CAQRETQYF. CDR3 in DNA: TGTGCCCAAAGAGAGACCCAGTACTTC.

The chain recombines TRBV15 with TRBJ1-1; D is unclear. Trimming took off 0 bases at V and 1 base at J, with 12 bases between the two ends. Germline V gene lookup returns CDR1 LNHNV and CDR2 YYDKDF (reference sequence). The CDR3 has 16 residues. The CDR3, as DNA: TGTGCCACCAGCAGAGAGGGTGTTCGAGCGAACACTGAAGCTTTCTTT. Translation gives CATSREGVRANTEAFF.

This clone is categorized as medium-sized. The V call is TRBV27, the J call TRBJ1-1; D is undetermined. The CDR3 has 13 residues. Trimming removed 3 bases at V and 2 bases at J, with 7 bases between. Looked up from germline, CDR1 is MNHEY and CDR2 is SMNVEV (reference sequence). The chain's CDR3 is CASSLLGNTEAFF. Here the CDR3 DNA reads TGTGCCAGCAGTTTGTTAGGAAACACTGAAGCTTTCTTT.